Described below is a single T cell receptor (beta chain) sequence and its context. Its antigen is currently unknown. The data stem from a study of CD8+ T cells in alopecia areata. Study-level points and caveats: Many expanded lesional clones persisted during tofacitinib (in both scalp and blood). Having one nonresponder leaves uncertain how baseline CD8+ expansion relates to response. Resident alphabeta T-cell populations of normal skin are likewise subject to sequencing in scalp samples. Elevated clonality characterized lesional scalp relative to normal scalp, particularly in alopecia totalis/universalis.

Reverse transcribed after extraction, RNA yielded cDNA as the sequencing template. This table comes from immunoSEQ multiplex PCR, and its TCRdb copy is limited to in-frame clones, with some not included. The table shows around 200,000 clones, with about 53% occurring only once. Specified treatment: oral pan-JAK inhibitor, 5-10 mg twice daily. Between the trimmed V and J ends, which lost 5 bases and 0 bases, there was a span of 15 bases. The CDR3 spans 15 residues. Germline V gives CDR1 SQVTM, CDR2 ANQGSEA. Sequences were derived from CD8+ T cells sorted from blood, sampled at week 24, from a patient treated with tofacitinib. This sequence was found in a human donor with alopecia areata. V is TRBV29-1 and J is TRBJ2-3, with D maybe TRBD1 (6 bases). The CDR3 loop is CSVRDGQTSTDTQYF. The CDR3 region has the DNA TGCAGCGTTCGAGATGGACAGACTAGCACAGATACGCAGTATTTT.